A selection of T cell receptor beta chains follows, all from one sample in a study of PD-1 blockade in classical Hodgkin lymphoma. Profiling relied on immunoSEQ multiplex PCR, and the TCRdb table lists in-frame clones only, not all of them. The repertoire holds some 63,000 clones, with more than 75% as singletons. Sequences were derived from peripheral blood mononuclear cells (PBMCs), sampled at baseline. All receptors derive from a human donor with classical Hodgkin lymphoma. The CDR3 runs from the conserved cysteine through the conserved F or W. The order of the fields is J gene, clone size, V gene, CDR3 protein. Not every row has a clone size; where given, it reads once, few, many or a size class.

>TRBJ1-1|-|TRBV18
CASSPRGPRYDTEAFF
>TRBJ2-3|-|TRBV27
CASSLLRDSDTQYF
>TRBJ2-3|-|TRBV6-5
CASSYAQDTTDTQYF
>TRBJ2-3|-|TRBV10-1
CASSEYVVGTQYF
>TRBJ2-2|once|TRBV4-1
CASSHLLAGLNTGELFF
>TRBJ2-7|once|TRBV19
CASSMRSGNSREQYF
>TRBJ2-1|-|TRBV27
CASRGVGLAGVSYNEQFF
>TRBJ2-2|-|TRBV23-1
CASTPQGQPNTGELFF
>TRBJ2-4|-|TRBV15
CATSLAGTAKNIQYF
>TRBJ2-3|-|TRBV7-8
CASSPRTDTQYF
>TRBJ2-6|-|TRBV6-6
CASSYWDGANVLTF
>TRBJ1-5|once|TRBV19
CASTPNMGMYQPQHF
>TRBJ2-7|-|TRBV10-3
CATSDQTPQQYF
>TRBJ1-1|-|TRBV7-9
CASSGVATEAFF
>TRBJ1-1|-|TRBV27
CASSHPGGPEAFF
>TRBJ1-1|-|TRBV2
CASRQGETMNTEAFF
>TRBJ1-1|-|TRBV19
CASTLGAYTEAFF
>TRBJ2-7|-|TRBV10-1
CASSPATVAGGLDEQYF
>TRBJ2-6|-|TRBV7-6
CASSLRVGSGANVLTF
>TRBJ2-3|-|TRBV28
CASSSDWTLDTQYF
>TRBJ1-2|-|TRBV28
CASSGSYTF
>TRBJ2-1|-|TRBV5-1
CASSSTETGFGEQFF
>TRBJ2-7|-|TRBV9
CASSVGLANYEQYF
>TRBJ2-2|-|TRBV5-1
CASSFDGNTGELFF
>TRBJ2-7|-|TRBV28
CASSPTGQVWEQYF
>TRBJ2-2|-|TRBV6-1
CASGDRLDTGELFF
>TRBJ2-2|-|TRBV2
CASSDGGTGELFF
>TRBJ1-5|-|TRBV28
CASSLYRTGNQPQHF
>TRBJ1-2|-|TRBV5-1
CASSHGTGIYGYTF
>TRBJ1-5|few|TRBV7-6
CASSFGSNQPQHF